This T cell receptor beta chain derives from a study of blood T cell repertoires in COVID-19 (dated by TCRdb to about 2020). Study-wide context: Collaborator samples came from the United States, Italy and Spain and covered acute and convalescent phases of COVID-19. The prospective study material was composed of cDNA or gDNA derived from T cells, B-cell-depleted T cells, or PBMCs. Subjects who had been exposed to COVID-19, were actively infected with it, or had recovered from it provided the deeply sampled blood TCRbeta repertoires that made up the dataset. The repertoires were released in a freely available public database intended as a resource for research on the immune response to SARS-CoV-2. The samples were drawn from two sources: the first 160 participants of the ongoing ImmuneRACE study, and 1,254 subjects contributed by 6 global collaborators. Sample metadata almost always included a de-identified subject ID, COVID-19 status, age in years and sex. Where available, HLA class I and class II types were taken from metadata supplied by the sample provider and were not determined by assay-based typing. Broader findings and caveats from the paper: The amount of clinical and demographic metadata varied by source and participant and was provided uncurated.

TCRbeta CDR3 regions were amplified from genomic DNA using the immunoSEQ Assay, a bias-controlled multiplex PCR. The published analysis was carried out like this. The number of nucleated cells in each sample was estimated by amplification of reference gene primers within the assay. To quantify the absolute abundance of each unique TCRbeta CDR3 rearrangement, sequence reads were collapsed and filtered. For each sample, productive Simpson clonality was calculated as the square root of Simpson's diversity index across productive rearrangements. As stored in TCRdb, this immuneACCESS dataset retains in-frame rearrangements with V and J assigned. A fraction of the clones does not appear; measured against another copy, unresolved V genes explain less than half of the discrepancy, and the remainder lacks a known reason. The V and J calls and clone size are taken from that table; D and trimming were inferred from the DNA. The sample table records hundreds of thousands of clones; about 80% of these occur just once. The ten largest clonotypes hold around 1.9% of the sample.

Points on this clone: Its target antigen remains unknown. Within one base of it there is no much larger clone, and no base qualities were kept.

Per the germline V gene, LGHNA is the CDR1 and YNFKEQ is the CDR2. The CDR3 starts with the cysteine, ends with the phenylalanine, and has 16 residues. Only CDR3 DNA is held: 48 bases, read in frame from base 1. V is clipped by 0 bases and J by 2 bases, and the sequence between their germline boundaries is 13 bases long. Each collaborating institution followed its own protocols to collect whole blood in K2EDTA tubes. For TCRbeta analysis, collaborators shipped samples as frozen whole blood, isolated PBMCs, or DNA extracted from either of those sample types. Sequenced material: peripheral blood. Recombination joined TRBV4-2 with TRBJ1-2; a tentative D match to TRBD1 spans 6 bases. This TCR derives from a woman aged 80 or over with acute or convalescent COVID-19. CDR3 loop: CASSQDSTGKNYGYTF. The sequenced DNA: TGTGCCAGCAGCCAAGATTCGACAGGAAAAAACTATGGCTACACCTTC.